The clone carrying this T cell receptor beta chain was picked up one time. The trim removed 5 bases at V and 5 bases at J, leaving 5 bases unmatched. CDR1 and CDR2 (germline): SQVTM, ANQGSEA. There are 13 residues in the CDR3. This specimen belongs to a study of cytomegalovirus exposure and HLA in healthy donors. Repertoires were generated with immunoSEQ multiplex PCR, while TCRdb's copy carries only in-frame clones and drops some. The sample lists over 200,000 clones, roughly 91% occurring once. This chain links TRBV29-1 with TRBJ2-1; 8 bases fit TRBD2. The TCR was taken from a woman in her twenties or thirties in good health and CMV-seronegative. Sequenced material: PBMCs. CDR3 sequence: CSVSLGRDNEQFF. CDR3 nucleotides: TGCAGCGTTAGTCTCGGGAGGGACAATGAGCAGTTCTTC.